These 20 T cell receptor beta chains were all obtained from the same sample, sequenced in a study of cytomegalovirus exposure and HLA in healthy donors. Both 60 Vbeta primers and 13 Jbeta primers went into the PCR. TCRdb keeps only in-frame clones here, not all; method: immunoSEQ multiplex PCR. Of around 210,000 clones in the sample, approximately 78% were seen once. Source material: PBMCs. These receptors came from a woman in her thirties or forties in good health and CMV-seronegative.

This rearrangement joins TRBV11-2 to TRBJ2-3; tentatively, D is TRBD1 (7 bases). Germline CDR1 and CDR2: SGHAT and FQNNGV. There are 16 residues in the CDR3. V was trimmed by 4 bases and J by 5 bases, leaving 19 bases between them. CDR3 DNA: TGTGCCAGCAGCTACCGACAGGGACTTTGGAAAGATACGCAGTATTTT. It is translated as CASSYRQGLWKDTQYF.

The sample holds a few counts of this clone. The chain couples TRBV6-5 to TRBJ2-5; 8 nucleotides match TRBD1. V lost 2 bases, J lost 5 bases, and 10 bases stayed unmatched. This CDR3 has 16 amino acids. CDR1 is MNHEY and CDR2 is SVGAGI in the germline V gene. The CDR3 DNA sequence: TGTGCCAGCAGTTACAGGACAGGACAGGGCGGGGAGACCCAGTACTTC. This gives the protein CASSYRTGQGGETQYF.

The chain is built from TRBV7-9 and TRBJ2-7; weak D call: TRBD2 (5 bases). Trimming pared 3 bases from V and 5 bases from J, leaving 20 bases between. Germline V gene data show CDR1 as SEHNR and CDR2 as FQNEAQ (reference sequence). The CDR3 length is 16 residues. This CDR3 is CASSFALGEGFNEQYF. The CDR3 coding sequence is TGTGCCAGCAGCTTTGCACTCGGAGAGGGTTTCAACGAGCAGTACTTC. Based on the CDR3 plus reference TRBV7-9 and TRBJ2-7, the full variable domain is DTGVSQNPRHKITKRGQNVTFRCDPISEHNRLYWYRQTLGQGPEFLTYFQNEAQLEKSRLLSDRFSAERPKGSFSTLEIQRTEQGDSAMYLCASSFALGEGFNEQYFGPGTRLTVT.

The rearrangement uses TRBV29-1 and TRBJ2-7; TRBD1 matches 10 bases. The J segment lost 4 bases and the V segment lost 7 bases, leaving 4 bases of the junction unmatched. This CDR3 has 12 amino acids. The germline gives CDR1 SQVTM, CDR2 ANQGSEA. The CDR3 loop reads CSAGTGVYEQYF. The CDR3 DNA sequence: TGCAGCGCCGGGACAGGGGTGTACGAGCAGTACTTC.

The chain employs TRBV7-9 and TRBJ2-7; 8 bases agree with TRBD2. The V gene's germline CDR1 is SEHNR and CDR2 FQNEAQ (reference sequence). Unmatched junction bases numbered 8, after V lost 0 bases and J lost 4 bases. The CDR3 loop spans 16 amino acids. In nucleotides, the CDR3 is TGTGCCAGCAGCTTAGCTTCGGGAGGGCACAAATACGAGCAGTACTTC. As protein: CASSLASGGHKYEQYF.

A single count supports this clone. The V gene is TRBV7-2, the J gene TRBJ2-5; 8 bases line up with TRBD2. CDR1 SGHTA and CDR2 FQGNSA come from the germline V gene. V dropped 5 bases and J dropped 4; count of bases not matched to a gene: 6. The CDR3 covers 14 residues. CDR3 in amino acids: CASSRSGGGETQYF. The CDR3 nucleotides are TGTGCCAGCAGCCGCTCGGGGGGGGGAGAGACCCAGTACTTC.

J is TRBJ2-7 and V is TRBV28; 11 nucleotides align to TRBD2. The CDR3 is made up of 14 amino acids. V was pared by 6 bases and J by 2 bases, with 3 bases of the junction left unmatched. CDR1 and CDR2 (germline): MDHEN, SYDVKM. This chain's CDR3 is CASRLAGGTYEQYF. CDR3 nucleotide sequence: TGTGCCAGCAGGTTAGCGGGAGGGACCTACGAGCAGTACTTC.

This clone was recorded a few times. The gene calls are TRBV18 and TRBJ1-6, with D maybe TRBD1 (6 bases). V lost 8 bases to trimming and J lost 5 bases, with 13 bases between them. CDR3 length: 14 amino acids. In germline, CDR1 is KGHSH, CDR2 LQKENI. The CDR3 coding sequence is TGTGCCAGCCTAGAACGGACAGATAATTCACCCCTCCACTTT. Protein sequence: CASLERTDNSPLHF.

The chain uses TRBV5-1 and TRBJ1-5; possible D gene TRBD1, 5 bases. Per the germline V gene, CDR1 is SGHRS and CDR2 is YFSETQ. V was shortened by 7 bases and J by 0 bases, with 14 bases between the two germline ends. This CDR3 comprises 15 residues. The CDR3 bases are TGCGCCAGCTCCCTCCAGGGACTTAGCAATCAGCCCCAGCATTTT. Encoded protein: CASSLQGLSNQPQHF.

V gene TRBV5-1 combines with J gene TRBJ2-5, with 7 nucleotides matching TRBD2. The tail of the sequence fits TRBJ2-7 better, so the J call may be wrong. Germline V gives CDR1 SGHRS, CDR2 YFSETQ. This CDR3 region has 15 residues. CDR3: CASRGGAGEFYEQYF. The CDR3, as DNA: TGCGCCAGCAGGGGAGGCGCGGGGGAGTTCTACGAGCAGTACTTC.

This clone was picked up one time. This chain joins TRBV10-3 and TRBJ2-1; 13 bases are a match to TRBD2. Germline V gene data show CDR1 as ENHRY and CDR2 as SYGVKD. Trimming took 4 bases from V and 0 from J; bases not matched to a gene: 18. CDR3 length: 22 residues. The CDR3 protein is CAISGPTRTSGSETSSYNEQFF. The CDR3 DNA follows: TGTGCCATCAGTGGCCCGACGAGGACTAGCGGGAGCGAAACGAGCTCCTACAATGAGCAGTTCTTC.

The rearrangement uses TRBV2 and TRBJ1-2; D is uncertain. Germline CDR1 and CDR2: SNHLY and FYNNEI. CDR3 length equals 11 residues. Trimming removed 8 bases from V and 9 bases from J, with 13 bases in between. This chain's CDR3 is CASSEGFSYTF. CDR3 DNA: TGTGCCAGCTCAGAGGGCTTCAGCTACACCTTC.

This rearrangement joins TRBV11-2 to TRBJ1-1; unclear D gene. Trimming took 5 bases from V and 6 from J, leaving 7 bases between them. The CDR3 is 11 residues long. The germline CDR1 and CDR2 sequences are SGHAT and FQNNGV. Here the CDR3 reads CASSLQAEAFF. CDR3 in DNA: TGTGCCAGCAGCCTGCAGGCTGAAGCTTTCTTT.

CDR3 coding DNA: TGTGCCAGCAGCGTACAGGCCGGGACTACCACAGATACGCAGTATTTT. Its protein is CASSVQAGTTTDTQYF. This sequence joins TRBV5-4 and TRBJ2-3; 7 nucleotides match TRBD2. The length of the CDR3 is 16 residues. The germline V gene has CDR1 SGHNT and CDR2 YYREEE (reference sequence). Germline trimming cut 4 bases from V and 2 bases from J; bases unmatched to any gene: 10.

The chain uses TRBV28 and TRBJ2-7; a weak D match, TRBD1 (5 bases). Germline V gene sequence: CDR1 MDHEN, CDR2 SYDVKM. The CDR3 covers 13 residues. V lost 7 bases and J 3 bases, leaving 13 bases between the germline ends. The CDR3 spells CASTSGQDYEQYF. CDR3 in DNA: TGTGCCAGCACCTCCGGACAAGACTACGAGCAGTACTTC.

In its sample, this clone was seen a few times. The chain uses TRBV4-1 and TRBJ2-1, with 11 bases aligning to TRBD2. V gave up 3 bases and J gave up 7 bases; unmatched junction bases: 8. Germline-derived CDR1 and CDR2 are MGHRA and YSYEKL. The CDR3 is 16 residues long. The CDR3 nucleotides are TGCGCCAGCAGCCATCCCACTAGCGGGAGTCGTAATGAGCAGTTCTTC. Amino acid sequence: CASSHPTSGSRNEQFF.

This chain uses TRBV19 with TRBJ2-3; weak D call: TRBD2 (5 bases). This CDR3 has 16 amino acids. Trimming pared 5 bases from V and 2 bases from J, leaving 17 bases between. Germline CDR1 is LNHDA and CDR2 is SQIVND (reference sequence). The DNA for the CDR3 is TGTGCCAGTAGTCCCTTGGAGAGCGGAACCACAGATACGCAGTATTTT. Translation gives CASSPLESGTTDTQYF. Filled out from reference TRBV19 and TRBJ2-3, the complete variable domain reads DGGITQSPKYLFRKEGQNVTLSCEQNLNHDAMYWYRQDPGQGLRLIYYSQIVNDFQKGDIAEGYSVSREKKESFPLTVTSAQKNPTAFYLCASSPLESGTTDTQYFGPGTRLTVL.

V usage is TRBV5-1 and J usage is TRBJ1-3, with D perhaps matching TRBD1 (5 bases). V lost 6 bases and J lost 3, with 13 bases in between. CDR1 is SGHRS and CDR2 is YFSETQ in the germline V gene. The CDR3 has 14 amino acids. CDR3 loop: CASTTGSLGNTIYF. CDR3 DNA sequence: TGCGCCAGCACAACAGGTTCTCTTGGAAACACCATATATTTT.

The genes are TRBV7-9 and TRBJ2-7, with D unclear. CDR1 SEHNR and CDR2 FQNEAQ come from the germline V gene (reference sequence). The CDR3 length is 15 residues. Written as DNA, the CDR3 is TGTTCTATTTTTTTCAAGCAGAAGGCGGCATACGAGCAGTACTTC. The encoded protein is CSIFFKQKAAYEQYF.

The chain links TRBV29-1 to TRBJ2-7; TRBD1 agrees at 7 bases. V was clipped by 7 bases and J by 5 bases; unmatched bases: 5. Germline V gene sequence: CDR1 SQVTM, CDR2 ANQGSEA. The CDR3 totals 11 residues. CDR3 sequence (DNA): TGCAGCGGAGGACAGGCGGACGAGCAGTACTTC. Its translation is CSGGQADEQYF.